The clone carrying this T cell receptor (beta chain) has more than one count but fewer than ten. CDR3 length: 12 residues. Trimming pared 11 bases from V and 0 bases from J, leaving 8 bases between. Investigators took roughly 9.5 milliliters of peripheral blood from every donor. This specimen belongs to a study of blood T cells in healthy people across ages. Looking at the study overall: Every two T cells gave about one barcoded beta molecule via template switching.

Together with a sample-barcoded 5' primer, a J-beta primer mix was included in a second PCR lasting roughly 7 to 11 cycles. TCRdb recomputed calls from the 5' RACE reads with MiXCR, one row per CDR3 protein. Of roughly 1.6 million distinct CDR3 sequences listed, about 31% are singletons. The V and J genes are TRBV12-3 or TRBV12-4 and TRBJ2-1; the D gene is possibly TRBD1 (5 bases). The TCR was taken from a woman younger than 45 in good health. Specimen: blood. CDR3 nucleotides: TGTGCCGTAGGGGTCTCCTACAATGAGCAGTTCTTC. Translation: CAVGVSYNEQFF.